The 30 T cell receptor beta chains below come from one sample, sequenced in a study of CD8 T cells in Susac syndrome. With random hexamers, reverse transcription was performed on about 0.5 to 1 ug of RNA. MiXCR was run by TCRdb on the immunoSEQ multiplex PCR reads, yielding one entry per CDR3 protein. The sample lists 160,000 or so distinct CDR3 sequences; approximately 94% were seen once. Material: CD4+ T cells from PBMCs. The receptors were sampled from a human donor with Susac syndrome.

This sequence joins TRBV28 and TRBJ1-6, with D hard to call. CDR1 and CDR2 (germline): MDHEN, SYDVKM. This CDR3 is 13 amino acids long. The ends were cut back, 6 bases at V and 7 bases at J, with 10 bases in the middle. CDR3 sequence reads: CASRPDKNSPLHF. The CDR3 DNA is TGTGCCAGCAGGCCGGATAAGAATTCACCCCTCCACTTT. Using reference TRBV28 and TRBJ1-6 for the parts outside the CDR3, the full variable domain is DVKVTQSSRYLVKRTGEKVFLECVQDMDHENMFWYRQDPGLGLRLIYFSYDVKMKEKGDIPEGYSVSREKKERFSLILESASTNQTSMYLCASRPDKNSPLHFGNGTRLTVT.

The chain is built from TRBV5-6 and TRBJ1-2; unclear D gene. The CDR3 is made up of 13 amino acids. Trimming cost V 4 bases and J 5 bases, with 12 bases left between them. CDR1 is SGHDT and CDR2 is YYEEEE in the germline V gene. The CDR3 nucleotides read TGTGCCAGCAGCGCTGACAAAGCTTATGGCTACACCTTC. Encoded protein: CASSADKAYGYTF.

The chain joins TRBV15 to TRBJ2-7; D remains unclear. Germline V lookup: CDR1 LNHNV, CDR2 YYDKDF (reference sequence). V lost 0 bases, J lost 3 bases, and 6 bases lay in between. The CDR3 extends over 13 amino acids. The CDR3 DNA reads as TGTGCCACCAGCAGAGAACTGCACTACGAGCAGTACTTC. It encodes CATSRELHYEQYF.

The chain recombines TRBV2 with TRBJ1-2, with D perhaps matching TRBD1 (6 bases). CDR3 length equals 13 residues. Trimming pared 6 bases from V and 0 bases from J, leaving 8 bases between. The germline V gene encodes CDR1 SNHLY and CDR2 FYNNEI. CDR3 in amino acids: CASRGHANYGYTF. As DNA, the CDR3 is TGTGCCAGCAGGGGACACGCTAACTATGGCTACACCTTC.

The chain has TRBV20-1 and TRBJ1-4, with D possibly TRBD1 on 6 matching bases. The V gene's germline CDR1 is DFQATT and CDR2 SNEGSKA (reference sequence). V lost 6 bases and J lost 7, with 18 bases in between. This CDR3 region has 14 residues. CDR3: CSAARQALGEKLFF. The DNA of the CDR3 is TGCAGTGCGGCCAGACAGGCCCTAGGTGAAAAACTGTTTTTT.

The V call is TRBV5-1, the J call TRBJ1-4; TRBD1 matches at 7 bases. Germline V gene lookup returns CDR1 SGHRS and CDR2 YFSETQ. Trimming at V came to 4 bases and at J to 4 bases, leaving 7 bases not matched to a gene. The CDR3 is 15 amino acids. CDR3 DNA sequence: TGCGCCAGCAGCCAGGAGGGGGCTGGTAATGAAAAACTGTTTTTT. Its translation is CASSQEGAGNEKLFF.

A single count supports this clonotype. This rearrangement joins TRBV5-6 to TRBJ1-1; D remains ambiguous. CDR1 and CDR2 (germline): SGHDT, YYEEEE. The CDR3 has 14 amino acids. The V and J ends lost 6 bases and 1 base respectively, with 13 bases between them. The CDR3 nucleotides read TGTGCCAGCAACCTGAGGCGGCCGAACACTGAAGCTTTCTTT. Translating gives CASNLRRPNTEAFF.

The chain couples TRBV5-1 to TRBJ1-1; 9 nucleotides line up with TRBD1. This CDR3 contains 15 residues. Germline CDR1 SGHRS, CDR2 YFSETQ. The trim removed 4 bases at V and 0 bases at J, leaving 4 bases unmatched. The CDR3 sequence is CASSHGDRVNTEAFF. DNA for the CDR3: TGCGCCAGCAGCCACGGGGACAGGGTGAACACTGAAGCTTTCTTT.

The chain combines TRBV7-2 with TRBJ1-2, with 8 bases lining up with TRBD1. This CDR3 is 15 amino acids long. With 5 bases clipped from V and 2 bases from J, the junction kept 7 bases outside the gene matches. CDR1 and CDR2 (germline): SGHTA, FQGNSA. CDR3 protein: CASSAIQGGNYGYTF. The CDR3 DNA follows: TGTGCCAGCAGCGCGATACAGGGGGGAAACTATGGCTACACCTTC.

V gene TRBV7-8 combines with J gene TRBJ2-3; 10 positions match TRBD2. From germline, CDR1 is SGHVS and CDR2 FQNEAQ. V trimming: 2 bases; J trimming: 4 bases; junction bases outside the gene matches: 12. This CDR3 comprises 18 residues. The chain's CDR3 is CASSLLASGGRRADTQYF. The CDR3 nucleotides read TGTGCCAGCAGCTTACTGGCTAGCGGGGGCCGACGCGCAGATACGCAGTATTTT.

This sequence joins TRBV7-9 and TRBJ2-1; 12 bases align to TRBD2. The length of the CDR3 is 16 residues. The J segment lost 7 bases and the V segment lost 5 bases, leaving 9 bases of the junction unmatched. Germline lookup yields CDR1 SEHNR and CDR2 FQNEAQ (reference sequence). CDR3 sequence reads: CASSQFLAGGRNEQFF. CDR3 nucleotides: TGTGCCAGCAGCCAATTCCTAGCGGGGGGGCGAAATGAGCAGTTCTTC.

V usage is TRBV2 and J usage is TRBJ2-1; no clear D. CDR1 and CDR2 from the germline V gene are SNHLY and FYNNEI. Trimming shortened V by 7 bases and J by 3 bases, and 7 bases separated the two germline ends. CDR3 length: 12 amino acids. CDR3 in DNA: TGTGCCAGCAAGGTAGACTACAATGAGCAGTTCTTC. It is translated as CASKVDYNEQFF. Looking up the rest from reference TRBV2 and TRBJ2-1 gives the full variable domain: EPEVTQTPSHQVTQMGQEVILRCVPISNHLYFYWYRQILGQKVEFLVSFYNNEISEKSEIFDDQFSVERPDGSNFTLKIRSTKLEDSAMYFCASKVDYNEQFFGPGTRLTVL.

This chain links TRBV7-2 with TRBJ2-1; no reliable D call. Deletions cut 9 bases from V and 0 bases from J, with 12 bases between. Per germline, CDR1 SGHTA and CDR2 FQGNSA. The CDR3 has 14 amino acids. The CDR3 sequence: CASIRASSYNEQFF. The CDR3 nucleotides are TGTGCCAGTATACGGGCTAGCTCCTACAATGAGCAGTTCTTC.

The CDR3 loop is CSAIRPASTDTQYF. Written as DNA, the CDR3 is TGCAGTGCTATCCGACCAGCTAGCACAGATACGCAGTATTTT. The V gene is TRBV20-1, the J gene TRBJ2-3, with D hard to call. The V gene's germline CDR1 is DFQATT and CDR2 SNEGSKA (reference sequence). V lost 4 bases and J 0 bases, leaving 11 bases between the germline ends. The CDR3 consists of 14 residues.

The rearrangement uses TRBV11-2 and TRBJ2-4, with 7 bases fitting TRBD1. The germline CDR1 and CDR2 sequences are SGHAT and FQNNGV. CDR3 length equals 14 residues. V was clipped by 5 bases and J by 4 bases; unmatched bases: 5. CDR3 bases: TGTGCCAGCAGCAACCGGGACAGAAAAAACATTCAGTACTTC. Its protein is CASSNRDRKNIQYF.

The chain carries TRBV11-2 and TRBJ1-1; D call uncertain. Germline CDR1 is SGHAT and CDR2 is FQNNGV. The CDR3 runs 13 residues. Between the trimmed V and J ends, which lost 5 bases and 2 bases, there was a span of 9 bases. This CDR3 is CASSVGLNTEAFF. In DNA form, the CDR3 reads TGTGCCAGCAGCGTGGGCCTTAACACTGAAGCTTTCTTT. The full variable domain, with the rest looked up from reference TRBV11-2 and TRBJ1-1, is EAGVAQSPRYKIIEKRQSVAFWCNPISGHATLYWYQQILGQGPKLLIQFQNNGVVDDSQLPKDRFSAERLKGVDSTLKIQPAKLEDSAVYLCASSVGLNTEAFFGQGTRLTVV.

CDR3 loop: CSAQGHPYQETQYF. The DNA of the CDR3 is TGCAGTGCGCAGGGACACCCGTACCAAGAGACCCAGTACTTC. The chain employs TRBV20-1 and TRBJ2-5, with D tentatively TRBD1 (6 bases). The CDR3 runs 14 residues. The V and J ends lost 6 bases and 0 bases respectively, with 14 bases between them. Germline V gene lookup returns CDR1 DFQATT and CDR2 SNEGSKA (reference sequence).

The chain uses TRBV29-1 and TRBJ2-3; D is unresolved. CDR3 length equals 14 residues. V lost 7 bases and J 1 base, leaving 15 bases between the germline ends. Germline V gene data show CDR1 as SQVTM and CDR2 as ANQGSEA. CDR3 sequence: CSARTPRGTDTQYF. In DNA form, the CDR3 reads TGCAGCGCGCGTACTCCAAGGGGCACAGATACGCAGTATTTT.

The rearrangement joins TRBV20-1 to TRBJ2-5, with 12 bases fitting TRBD2. Germline V gives CDR1 DFQATT, CDR2 SNEGSKA (reference sequence). The CDR3 spans 13 residues. V lost 5 bases to trimming and J lost 5 bases; unmatched junction nucleotides: 3. CDR3 loop: CSAPSGGAETQYF. DNA of the CDR3: TGCAGTGCTCCTAGCGGGGGGGCGGAGACCCAGTACTTC.

The chain has TRBV20-1 and TRBJ1-2; D unresolved. Germline lookup yields CDR1 DFQATT and CDR2 SNEGSKA (reference sequence). V lost 5 bases and J lost 4, with 20 bases in between. The CDR3 has 15 amino acids. CDR3 sequence reads: CSAPPSVTPLYGYTF. CDR3 sequence (DNA): TGCAGTGCTCCACCCTCCGTGACACCACTCTATGGCTACACCTTC.

V gene TRBV15 combines with J gene TRBJ2-1; 9 bases are a match to TRBD2. Unmatched junction bases numbered 11, after V lost 0 bases and J lost 2 bases. The germline CDR1 and CDR2 sequences are LNHNV and YYDKDF (reference sequence). The CDR3 is 19 residues long. CDR3 sequence (DNA): TGTGCCACCAGCAGAGATCAGGGGACTAGCTTTACCCCCTACAATGAGCAGTTCTTC. Protein sequence: CATSRDQGTSFTPYNEQFF.

The V and J genes are TRBV15 and TRBJ2-3, with D possibly matching TRBD1 (5 bases). CDR1 and CDR2 (germline): LNHNV, YYDKDF (reference sequence). The V end was cut by 1 base, the J end by 5 bases, with 7 bases between. The CDR3 has 13 residues. Written as DNA, the CDR3 is TGTGCCACCAGCAGAGGTCAGGGAGATACGCAGTATTTT. It translates to CATSRGQGDTQYF.

This sequence joins TRBV7-2 and TRBJ2-1; a possible D gene is TRBD1 (6 bases). Germline V CDR1 and CDR2: SGHTA, FQGNSA. V was pared by 5 bases and J by 9 bases, with 8 bases between. The CDR3 has 11 amino acids. DNA of the CDR3: TGTGCCAGCAGCCTACAGGGTGAGCAGTTCTTC. Translation: CASSLQGEQFF.

The chain recombines TRBV2 with TRBJ2-5; possibly TRBD1 for D (6 bases). V was trimmed by 3 bases and J by 1 base, leaving 12 bases between them. The germline CDR1 and CDR2 sequences are SNHLY and FYNNEI. This CDR3 comprises 15 residues. DNA of the CDR3: TGTGCCAGCAGTGACGGCAGGGGCACCCAAGAGACCCAGTACTTC. This sequence encodes CASSDGRGTQETQYF.

This clonotype has just one count. The DNA for the CDR3 is TGTGCCAGCAGCCAATCGGGGGTCTGGAGCAATCAGCCCCAGCATTTT. Its translation is CASSQSGVWSNQPQHF. The chain uses TRBV14 and TRBJ1-5; D may be TRBD1 (5 bases). Trimming pared 2 bases from V and 1 base from J, leaving 12 bases between. CDR3 size: 16 residues. Germline CDR1 and CDR2: SGHDN and FVKESK.

The rearrangement joins TRBV7-9 to TRBJ1-1; 9 bases map to TRBD1. The J segment lost 1 base and the V segment lost 6 bases, leaving 9 bases of the junction unmatched. Germline V gives CDR1 SEHNR, CDR2 FQNEAQ (reference sequence). The CDR3 is made up of 16 amino acids. The CDR3 coding sequence is TGTGCCAGCAGATCAAGCCGGGACAGGGCGAACACTGAAGCTTTCTTT. This translates into CASRSSRDRANTEAFF.

The chain employs TRBV20-1 and TRBJ1-5, with D uncertain. V gave up 5 bases and J gave up 6 bases, with 11 bases separating them. CDR1 DFQATT and CDR2 SNEGSKA come from the germline V gene (reference sequence). The CDR3 has 12 residues. In DNA, the CDR3 is TGCAGTGCTTACAGTTCTGGTCAGCCCCAGCATTTT. It encodes CSAYSSGQPQHF.

The chain is built from TRBV29-1 and TRBJ1-1; no definite D call. Germline loops: CDR1 SQVTM, CDR2 ANQGSEA. Deletions cut 0 bases from V and 2 bases from J, with 13 bases between. The CDR3 contains 15 residues. In nucleotides, the CDR3 is TGCAGCGTTGAAGATTTTTGGGGAGGAAACACTGAAGCTTTCTTT. It yields the protein CSVEDFWGGNTEAFF.

This clonotype was seen just once. The chain employs TRBV13 and TRBJ1-3; D ambiguous. Germline loops: CDR1 PRHDT, CDR2 FYEKMQ (reference sequence). V was trimmed by 1 base and J by 8 bases, leaving 15 bases between them. There are 15 residues in the CDR3. DNA of the CDR3: TGTGCCAGCAGCTTAGCTACCTCGTCCCGATACACCATATATTTT. This translates into CASSLATSSRYTIYF.

This chain joins TRBV7-8 and TRBJ2-5; either TRBD1 or TRBD2 may fit D (6 bases each). The CDR3 is 15 residues long. Germline CDR1 and CDR2: SGHVS and FQNEAQ. Between the trimmed V and J ends, which lost 1 base and 5 bases, there was a span of 14 bases. CDR3 nucleotides: TGTGCCAGCAGCTTAGAAGGGGGGCATGGGGAGACCCAGTACTTC. Residues: CASSLEGGHGETQYF.